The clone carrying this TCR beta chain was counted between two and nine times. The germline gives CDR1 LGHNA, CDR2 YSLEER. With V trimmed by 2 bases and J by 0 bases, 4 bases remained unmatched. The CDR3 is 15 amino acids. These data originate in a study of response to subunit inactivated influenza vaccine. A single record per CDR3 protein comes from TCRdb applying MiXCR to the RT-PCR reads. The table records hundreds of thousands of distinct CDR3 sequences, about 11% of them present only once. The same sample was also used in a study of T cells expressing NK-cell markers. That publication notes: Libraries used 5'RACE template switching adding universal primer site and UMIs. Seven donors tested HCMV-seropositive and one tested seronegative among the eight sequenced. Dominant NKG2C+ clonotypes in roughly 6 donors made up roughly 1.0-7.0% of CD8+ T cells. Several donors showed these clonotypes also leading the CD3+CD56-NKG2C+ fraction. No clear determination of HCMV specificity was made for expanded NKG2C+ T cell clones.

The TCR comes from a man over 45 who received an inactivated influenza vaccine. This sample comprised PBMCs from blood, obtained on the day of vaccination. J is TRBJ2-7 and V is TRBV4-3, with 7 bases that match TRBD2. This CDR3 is CASSQRASGSYEQYF. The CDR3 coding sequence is TGCGCCAGCAGCCAAAGGGCTAGCGGCTCCTACGAGCAGTACTTC.